This T cell receptor (beta chain) was sequenced in a study of graft-versus-host responses after intestinal transplantation. CDR1 and CDR2 from the germline V gene are SQVTM and ANQGSEA. The CDR3 spans 17 residues. Trimming at V came to 7 bases and at J to 0 bases, leaving 13 bases not matched to a gene. In the case of this clone: Other DNA sequences from this sample encode an identical CDR3 as well.

Clones were sequenced by immunoSEQ multiplex PCR, and TCRdb holds only the in-frame ones, with some missing. The sample lists about 24,000 clones, approximately 85% seen once, with around 0.91% in the top ten. The clonotype comes from a human patient who received an intestinal transplant, so some T cells may come from the graft donor. The chain couples TRBV29-1 to TRBJ1-2, with TRBD1 matching over 11 bases. Specimen: PBMCs, collected around 440 days after intestinal transplant. CDR3 loop: CSAEGQGGPKANYGYTF. In DNA, the CDR3 is TGCAGCGCGGAGGGACAGGGGGGACCCAAAGCTAACTATGGCTACACCTTC.